These 11 T cell receptor beta chains came from one sample sequenced in a study of cytomegalovirus exposure and HLA in healthy donors. The study ran its PCR with 60 Vbeta and 13 Jbeta primers. The protocol was immunoSEQ multiplex PCR, while the TCRdb copy is restricted to in-frame clones and leaves out a portion. The sample yields approximately 180,000 clones, about 81% seen once. The sample was PBMCs. The receptors were gathered from a woman between 25 and 40 years old in good health and CMV-seronegative.

The V call is TRBV27, the J call TRBJ2-1; 13 bases agree with TRBD2. Trimming at V came to 1 base and at J to 5 bases, leaving 5 bases not matched to a gene. The CDR3 covers 17 residues. Germline V gene data show CDR1 as MNHEY and CDR2 as SMNVEV (reference sequence). CDR3 protein: CASSLFWTSGSHNEQFF. CDR3 bases: TGTGCCAGCAGTTTATTTTGGACTAGCGGGAGTCACAATGAGCAGTTCTTC.

This chain uses TRBV5-6 with TRBJ2-5; TRBD2 matches 11 bases. After removal of 5 bases from V and 2 bases from J, the junction contained 5 bases not matched to a gene. CDR1 and CDR2 from the germline V gene are SGHDT and YYEEEE. This CDR3 contains 15 residues. This CDR3 is CASSSTSGAQETQYF. The CDR3 nucleotides are TGTGCCAGCAGTTCGACTAGCGGGGCACAAGAGACCCAGTACTTC.

This clone appeared once. The chain uses TRBV6-6 and TRBJ2-3; 9 bases agree with TRBD2. This CDR3 contains 16 residues. The J segment lost 4 bases and the V segment lost 2 bases, leaving 7 bases of the junction unmatched. Germline assignment: CDR1 MNHNY and CDR2 SVGAGI (reference sequence). CDR3 residues: CASSYPSGTSPDTQYF. CDR3 sequence (DNA): TGTGCCAGCAGTTACCCAAGCGGGACTAGCCCAGATACGCAGTATTTT.

The rearrangement links TRBV2 to TRBJ2-3, with D maybe TRBD1 (5 bases). In germline, CDR1 is SNHLY, CDR2 FYNNEI. The length of the CDR3 is 17 residues. V was cut by 1 base and J by 10 bases, with 24 bases left in between. The DNA for the CDR3 is TGTGCCAGCAGTGAAGGGTTGGGTACCAGGGCGGATAGGGCGCAGTATTTT. Amino acids: CASSEGLGTRADRAQYF.

This clone occurred once. The J gene is TRBJ2-5, the V gene TRBV29-1; D remains ambiguous. This CDR3 is 11 amino acids long. Per germline, CDR1 SQVTM and CDR2 ANQGSEA. V was trimmed by 6 bases and J by 5 bases, leaving 10 bases between them. CDR3 residues: CSVPREETQYF. CDR3 coding DNA: TGCAGCGTGCCCCGTGAGGAGACCCAGTACTTC.

V and J are TRBV7-8 and TRBJ1-2; 8 bases map to TRBD1. CDR3 size: 15 residues. Germline V gene sequence: CDR1 SGHVS, CDR2 FQNEAQ. V lost 5 bases to trimming and J lost 0 bases; unmatched junction nucleotides: 5. In nucleotides, the CDR3 is TGTGCCAGCAGCCAACGGACAGGGACTAACTATGGCTACACCTTC. Its protein is CASSQRTGTNYGYTF.

The chain has TRBV7-9 and TRBJ2-7, with 8 bases matching TRBD2. V shed 4 bases, J shed 2 bases, and the junction held 13 bases outside the gene matches. The length of the CDR3 is 17 residues. Germline values: CDR1 SEHNR, CDR2 FQNEAQ (reference sequence). The CDR3, as DNA: TGTGCCAGCAGCTATTCCGGGACTAGAGAAACCACCTACGAGCAGTACTTC. It translates to CASSYSGTRETTYEQYF.

The chain joins TRBV28 to TRBJ2-3; 11 positions agree with TRBD2. CDR1 and CDR2 from the germline V gene are MDHEN and SYDVKM. The CDR3 extends over 15 amino acids. Trimming cost V 5 bases and J 4 bases; bases outside gene matches: 5. As DNA, the CDR3 is TGTGCCAGCAGTACCGGGACTAGCGGATCAGATACGCAGTATTTT. Its translation is CASSTGTSGSDTQYF.

This clone was observed once. The chain employs TRBV7-2 and TRBJ2-2; a possible D gene is TRBD1 (5 bases). Trimming pared 5 bases from V and 1 base from J, leaving 11 bases between. This CDR3 is built from 15 residues. The germline V gene has CDR1 SGHTA and CDR2 FQGNSA. CDR3 in amino acids: CASSVDSVNTGELFF. CDR3 DNA: TGTGCCAGCAGCGTAGACAGTGTGAACACCGGGGAGCTGTTTTTT. The full variable domain, completed using reference TRBV7-2 and TRBJ2-2, is GAGVSQSPSNKVTEKGKDVELRCDPISGHTALYWYRQSLGQGLEFLIYFQGNSAPDKSGLPSDRFSAERTGGSVSTLTIQRTQQEDSAVYLCASSVDSVNTGELFFGEGSRLTVL.

This clone has just one count. The V gene is TRBV19, the J gene TRBJ1-6; D perhaps matches TRBD1 (5 bases). From germline, CDR1 is LNHDA and CDR2 SQIVND (reference sequence). Trimming cost V 6 bases and J 13 bases, with 13 bases left between them. This CDR3 has 12 amino acids. CDR3 residues: CASRRGGSPLHF. For the CDR3, the DNA is TGTGCCAGTAGGCGGGGGGGATCCCCCCTCCACTTT.

The genes are TRBV5-4 and TRBJ2-1; 7 nucleotides match TRBD2. Germline values: CDR1 SGHNT, CDR2 YYREEE (reference sequence). The CDR3 covers 15 residues. J gave up 4 bases and V 1 base, and 5 bases lay outside the gene matches. The CDR3: CASSLREGVYNEQFF. CDR3 coding DNA: TGTGCCAGCAGCTTGAGGGAGGGCGTATACAATGAGCAGTTCTTC.